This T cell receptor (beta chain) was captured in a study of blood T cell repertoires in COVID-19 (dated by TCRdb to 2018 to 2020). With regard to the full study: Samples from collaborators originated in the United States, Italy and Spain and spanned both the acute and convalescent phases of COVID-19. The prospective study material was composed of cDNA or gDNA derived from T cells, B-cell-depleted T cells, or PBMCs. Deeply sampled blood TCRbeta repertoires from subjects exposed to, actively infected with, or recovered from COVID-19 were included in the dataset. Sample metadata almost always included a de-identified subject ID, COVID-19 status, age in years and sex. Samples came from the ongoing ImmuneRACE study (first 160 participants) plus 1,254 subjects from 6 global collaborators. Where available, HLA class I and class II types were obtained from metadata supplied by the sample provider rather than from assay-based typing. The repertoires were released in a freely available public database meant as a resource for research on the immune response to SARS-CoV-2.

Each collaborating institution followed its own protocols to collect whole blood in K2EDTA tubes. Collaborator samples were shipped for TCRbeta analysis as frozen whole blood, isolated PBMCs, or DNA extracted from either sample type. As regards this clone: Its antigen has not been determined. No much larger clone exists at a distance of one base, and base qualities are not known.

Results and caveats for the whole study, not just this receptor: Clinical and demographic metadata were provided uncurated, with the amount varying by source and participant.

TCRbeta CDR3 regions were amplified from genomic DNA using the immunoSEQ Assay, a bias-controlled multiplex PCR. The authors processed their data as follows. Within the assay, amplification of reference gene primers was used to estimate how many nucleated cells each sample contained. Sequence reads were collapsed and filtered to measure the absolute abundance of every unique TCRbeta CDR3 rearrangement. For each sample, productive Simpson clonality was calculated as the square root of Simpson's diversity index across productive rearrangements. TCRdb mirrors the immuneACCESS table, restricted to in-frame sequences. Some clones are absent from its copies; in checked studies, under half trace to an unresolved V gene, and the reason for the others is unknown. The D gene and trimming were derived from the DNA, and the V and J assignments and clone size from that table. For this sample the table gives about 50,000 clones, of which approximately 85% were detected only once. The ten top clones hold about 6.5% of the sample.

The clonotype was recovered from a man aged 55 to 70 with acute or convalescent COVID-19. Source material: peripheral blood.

The CDR3 reads as follows: CASSVAYPYEQYF. The DNA sequence is as follows: TGTGCCAGCAGTGTCGCGTATCCCTACGAGCAGTACTTC. The sequence links TRBV2 to TRBJ2-7; confidence is insufficient to name the D gene. Measured from the cysteine to the phenylalanine, the CDR3 is 13 residues long. The kept DNA is CDR3 alone, 39 bases in frame from the first base. CDR1 and CDR2, per the germline V gene, are SNHLY and FYNNEI. Between the V and J ends, shortened by 4 bases and 2 bases respectively, the junction contains 9 bases.